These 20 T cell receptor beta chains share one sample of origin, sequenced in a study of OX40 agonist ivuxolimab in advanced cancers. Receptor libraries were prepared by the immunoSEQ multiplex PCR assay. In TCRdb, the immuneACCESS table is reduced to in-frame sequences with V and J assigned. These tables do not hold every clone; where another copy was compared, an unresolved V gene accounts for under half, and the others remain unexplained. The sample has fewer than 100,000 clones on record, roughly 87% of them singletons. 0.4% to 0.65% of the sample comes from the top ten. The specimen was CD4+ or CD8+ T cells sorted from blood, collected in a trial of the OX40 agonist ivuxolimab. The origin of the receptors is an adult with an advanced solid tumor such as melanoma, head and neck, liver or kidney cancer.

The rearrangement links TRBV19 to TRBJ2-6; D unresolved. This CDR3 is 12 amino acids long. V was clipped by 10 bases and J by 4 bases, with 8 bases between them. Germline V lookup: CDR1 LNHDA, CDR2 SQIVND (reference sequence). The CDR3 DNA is TGTGCCACAACCCTGGGGGCCAACGTCCTGACTTTC. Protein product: CATTLGANVLTF. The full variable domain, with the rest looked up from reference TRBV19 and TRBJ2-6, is DGGITQSPKYLFRKEGQNVTLSCEQNLNHDAMYWYRQDPGQGLRLIYYSQIVNDFQKGDIAEGYSVSREKKESFPLTVTSAQKNPTAFYLCATTLGANVLTFGAGSRLTVL.

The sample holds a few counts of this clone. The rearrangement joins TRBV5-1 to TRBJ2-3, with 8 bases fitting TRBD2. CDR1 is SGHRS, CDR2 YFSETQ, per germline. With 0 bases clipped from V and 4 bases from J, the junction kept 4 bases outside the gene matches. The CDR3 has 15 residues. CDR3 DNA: TGCGCCAGCAGCTTGGAGGGACTAGACTCAGATACGCAGTATTTT. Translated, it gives CASSLEGLDSDTQYF.

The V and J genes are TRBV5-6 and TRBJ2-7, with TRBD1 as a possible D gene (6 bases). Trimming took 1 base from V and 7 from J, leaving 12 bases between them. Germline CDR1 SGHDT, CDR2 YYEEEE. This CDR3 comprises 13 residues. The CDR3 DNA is TGTGCCAGCAGCTTGTACAGGGTGGGTGAGCAGTACTTC. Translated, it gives CASSLYRVGEQYF.

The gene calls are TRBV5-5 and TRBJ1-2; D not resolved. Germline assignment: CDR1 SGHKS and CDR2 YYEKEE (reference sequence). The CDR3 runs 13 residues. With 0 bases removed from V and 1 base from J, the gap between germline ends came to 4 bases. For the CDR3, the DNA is TGTGCCAGCAGCTTGGGGAATAACTATGGCTACACCTTC. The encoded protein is CASSLGNNYGYTF.

The CDR3, as DNA: TGCGCCAGCAGCCCCGGGAGACACACAGATACGCAGTATTTT. This translates into CASSPGRHTDTQYF. The chain couples TRBV4-3 to TRBJ2-3; D possibly corresponds to TRBD2 (6 bases). Germline lookup yields CDR1 LGHNA and CDR2 YSLEER. The CDR3 is 14 residues long. The germline V and J ends were trimmed by 4 bases and 2 bases, with 10 bases remaining between them.

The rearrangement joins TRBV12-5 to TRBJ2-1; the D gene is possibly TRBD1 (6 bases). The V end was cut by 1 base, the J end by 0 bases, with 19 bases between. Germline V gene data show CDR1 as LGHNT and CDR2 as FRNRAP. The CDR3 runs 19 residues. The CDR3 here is CASGLGLTGKVGSYNEQFF. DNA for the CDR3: TGTGCTAGTGGTTTGGGATTGACAGGCAAAGTGGGCTCCTACAATGAGCAGTTCTTC.

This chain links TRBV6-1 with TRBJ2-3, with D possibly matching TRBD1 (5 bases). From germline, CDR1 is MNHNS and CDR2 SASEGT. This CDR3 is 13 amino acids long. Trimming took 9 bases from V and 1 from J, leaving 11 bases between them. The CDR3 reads CASQQDRTDTQYF. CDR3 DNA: TGTGCCAGTCAACAGGACCGCACAGATACGCAGTATTTT.

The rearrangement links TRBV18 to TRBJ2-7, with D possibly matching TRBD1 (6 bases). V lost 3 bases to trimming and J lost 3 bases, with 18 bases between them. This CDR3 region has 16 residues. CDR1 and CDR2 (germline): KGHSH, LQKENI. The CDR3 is CASSPYSATGLYEQYF. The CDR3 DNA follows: TGTGCCAGCTCACCCTACTCTGCGACAGGACTCTACGAGCAGTACTTC.

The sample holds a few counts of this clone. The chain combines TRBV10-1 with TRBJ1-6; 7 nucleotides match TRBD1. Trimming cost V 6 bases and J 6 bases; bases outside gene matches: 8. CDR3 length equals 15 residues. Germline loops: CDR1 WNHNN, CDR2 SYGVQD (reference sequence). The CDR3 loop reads CASRDRDSSNSPLHF. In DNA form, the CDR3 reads TGCGCCAGCAGGGACCGGGACAGCAGTAATTCACCCCTCCACTTT.

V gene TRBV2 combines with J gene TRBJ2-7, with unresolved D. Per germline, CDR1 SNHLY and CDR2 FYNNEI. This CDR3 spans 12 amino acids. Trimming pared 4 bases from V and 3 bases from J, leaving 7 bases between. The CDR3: CASSGVRYEQYF. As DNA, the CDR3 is TGTGCCAGCAGTGGGGTTCGCTACGAGCAGTACTTC.

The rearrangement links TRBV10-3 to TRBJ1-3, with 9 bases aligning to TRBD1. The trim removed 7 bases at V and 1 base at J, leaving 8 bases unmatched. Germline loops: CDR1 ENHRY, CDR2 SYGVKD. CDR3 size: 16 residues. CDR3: CAITWGQGRSGNTIYF. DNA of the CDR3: TGTGCCATCACGTGGGGACAGGGAAGATCTGGAAACACCATATATTTT.

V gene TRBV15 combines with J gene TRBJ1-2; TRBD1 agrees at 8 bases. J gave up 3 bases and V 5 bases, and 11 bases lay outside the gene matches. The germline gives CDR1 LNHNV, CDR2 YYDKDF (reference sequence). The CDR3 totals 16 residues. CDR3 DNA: TGTGCCACCAGCTCGAGGCAGGGGGCATCGGACTATGGCTACACCTTC. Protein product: CATSSRQGASDYGYTF.

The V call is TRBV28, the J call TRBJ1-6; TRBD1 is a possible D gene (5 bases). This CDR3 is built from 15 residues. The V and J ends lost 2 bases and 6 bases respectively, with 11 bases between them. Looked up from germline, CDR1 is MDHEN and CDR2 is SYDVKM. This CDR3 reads CASSLGGGINSPLHF. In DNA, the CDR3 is TGTGCCAGCAGTTTAGGGGGGGGTATTAATTCACCCCTCCACTTT.

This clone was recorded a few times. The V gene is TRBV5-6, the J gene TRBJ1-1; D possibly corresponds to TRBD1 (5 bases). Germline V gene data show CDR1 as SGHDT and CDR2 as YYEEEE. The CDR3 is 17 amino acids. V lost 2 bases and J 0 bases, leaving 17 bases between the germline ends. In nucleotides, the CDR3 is TGTGCCAGCAGCTTACGAGGGTCCCGGGACTTGAACACTGAAGCTTTCTTT. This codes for CASSLRGSRDLNTEAFF.

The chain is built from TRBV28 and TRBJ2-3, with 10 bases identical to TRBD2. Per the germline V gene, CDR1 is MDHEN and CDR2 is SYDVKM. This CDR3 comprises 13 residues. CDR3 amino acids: CGSSGGTTDTQYF. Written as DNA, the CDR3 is TGTGGAAGTAGCGGGGGGACCACAGATACGCAGTATTTT.

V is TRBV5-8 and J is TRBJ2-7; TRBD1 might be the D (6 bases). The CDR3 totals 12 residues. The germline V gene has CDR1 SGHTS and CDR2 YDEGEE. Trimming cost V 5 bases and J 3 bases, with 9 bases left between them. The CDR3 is CASSWTDYEQYF. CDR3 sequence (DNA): TGTGCCAGCAGTTGGACAGACTACGAGCAGTACTTC.

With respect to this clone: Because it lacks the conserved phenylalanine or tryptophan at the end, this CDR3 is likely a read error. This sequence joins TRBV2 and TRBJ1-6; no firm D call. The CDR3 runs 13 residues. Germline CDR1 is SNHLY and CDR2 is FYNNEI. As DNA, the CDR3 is TGTGCCGGCAGACTGACGTATAATTCACCCCTCCACCTT. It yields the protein CAGRLTYNSPLHL.

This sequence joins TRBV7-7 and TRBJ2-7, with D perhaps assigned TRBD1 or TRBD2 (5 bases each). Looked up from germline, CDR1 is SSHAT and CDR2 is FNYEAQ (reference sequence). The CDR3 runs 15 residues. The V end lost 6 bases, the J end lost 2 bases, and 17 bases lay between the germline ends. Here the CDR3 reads CASSQGRQGAYEQYF. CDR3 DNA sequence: TGTGCCAGCAGTCAAGGCAGGCAGGGAGCCTACGAGCAGTACTTC.

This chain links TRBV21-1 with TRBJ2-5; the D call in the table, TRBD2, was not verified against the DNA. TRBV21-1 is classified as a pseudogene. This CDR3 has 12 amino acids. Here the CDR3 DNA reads TGTGCCAGCAGCCCGGGAAGCGGGACCCAGTACTTC. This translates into CASSPGSGTQYF.

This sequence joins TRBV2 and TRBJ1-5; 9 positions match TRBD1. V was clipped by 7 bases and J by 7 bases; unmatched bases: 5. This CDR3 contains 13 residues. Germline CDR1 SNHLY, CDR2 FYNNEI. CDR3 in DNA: TGTGCCAGCATCCCGGACAGGGGCCAGCCCCAGCATTTT. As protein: CASIPDRGQPQHF.